This TCR beta chain was identified during a study of T cells in Graves' hyperthyroidism and ophthalmopathy. It was RNA transcripts that yielded the amplified TCR beta CDR3 regions. Carried out on the TCR CDR3, a first-round RT-PCR used the HTBI primer set. TCRdb called the multiplex PCR reads again in MiXCR, with one record for every CDR3 protein. The data hold over 120,000 distinct CDR3 sequences, with over 20% observed a single time. This clonotype has a count of ten or more. Its antigen remains unknown. Losses at the gene ends were 8 bases for V and 2 bases for J; bases not matched to a gene: 7. The CDR3 sequence is 14 residues long. Germline-derived CDR1 and CDR2 are PRHDT and FYEKMQ (reference sequence). Study results and limitations: Clonotypes that were expanded in thyroid above 0.001 mostly appeared in blood too.

The rearrangement links TRBV13 to TRBJ2-3; 7 bases agree with TRBD2. This sequence was found in a woman aged 45-60 years with Graves' hyperthyroidism that later progressed to Graves' ophthalmopathy. The sequenced sample consisted of blood. Written as DNA, the CDR3 is TGTGCCAGCCGCCAAGCGGGGCACACAGATACGCAGTATTTT. Protein product: CASRQAGHTDTQYF.